Below are 20 T cell receptor beta chains sequenced from a single sample in a study of cytomegalovirus exposure and HLA in healthy donors. Assay: immunoSEQ multiplex PCR; the TCRdb copy retains only in-frame clones and omits some. The table shows about 160,000 clones, with about 86% occurring only once. The sequencing sample was made of PBMCs. All receptors derive from a woman aged 18 to 35 in good health and CMV-seronegative.

The J gene is TRBJ1-2, the V gene TRBV4-1; 11 bases fit TRBD1. Germline-derived CDR1 and CDR2 are MGHRA and YSYEKL. CDR3 length: 16 amino acids. Trimming at V came to 4 bases and at J to 6 bases, leaving 10 bases not matched to a gene. The CDR3 DNA reads as TGCGCCAGCAGCCCAGCGGGGACAGGGGGGGTTAATGGCTACACCTTC. Protein product: CASSPAGTGGVNGYTF.

The chain combines TRBV6-5 with TRBJ2-5; 9 nucleotides agree with TRBD1. The CDR3 is 15 residues long. The V gene end was trimmed by 6 bases and the J gene end by 4 bases; junction bases not matched to a gene: 9. CDR1 is MNHEY, CDR2 SVGAGI, per germline. The CDR3 DNA reads TGTGCCAGCAGGCCGGGACAGGGTGTCGGAGAGACCCAGTACTTC. It specifies CASRPGQGVGETQYF.

This chain joins TRBV18 and TRBJ1-2; D unclear. This CDR3 comprises 17 residues. Germline-derived CDR1 and CDR2 are KGHSH and LQKENI. Between the trimmed V and J ends, which lost 3 bases and 0 bases, there was a span of 17 bases. The CDR3 here is CASSPEALRLANYGYTF. In DNA, the CDR3 is TGTGCCAGCTCACCCGAGGCTCTACGGTTAGCTAACTATGGCTACACCTTC. Full variable domain (missing parts from reference TRBV18 and TRBJ1-2): NAGVMQNPRHLVRRRGQEARLRCSPMKGHSHVYWYRQLPEEGLKFMVYLQKENIIDESGMPKERFSAEFPKEGPSILRIQQVVRGDSAAYFCASSPEALRLANYGYTFGSGTRLTVV.

This chain connects TRBV14 to TRBJ2-3, with 11 bases that match TRBD2. The length of the CDR3 is 16 residues. Germline CDR1 SGHDN, CDR2 FVKESK. Unmatched junction bases numbered 5, after V lost 3 bases and J lost 3 bases. The CDR3 DNA is TGTGCCAGCAGCCACCTAGCGGGGGGCCTGACAGATACGCAGTATTTT. Residues: CASSHLAGGLTDTQYF.

J is TRBJ2-1 and V is TRBV4-2; 7 nucleotides agree with TRBD2. The trim removed 0 bases at V and 7 bases at J, leaving 6 bases unmatched. This CDR3 has 15 amino acids. The germline CDR1 and CDR2 sequences are LGHNA and YNFKEQ. The CDR3 loop is CASSQELGRGNEQFF. The CDR3 coding sequence is TGTGCCAGCAGCCAAGAACTGGGGAGGGGAAATGAGCAGTTCTTC.

As for this clone: The germline gene is not matched at one end of the junction; a read error may be the cause. This CDR3 reads CASSVDRGNTEAFF. CDR3 DNA: TGTGCCAGCAGCGTAGACAGGGGAAACACTGAAGCTTTCTTT. The rearrangement uses TRBV11-2 and TRBJ1-1; 8 bases are a match to TRBD1. The CDR3 covers 14 residues. Germline assignment: CDR1 SGHAT and CDR2 FQNNGV.

A single count supports this clone. The chain is built from TRBV11-1 and TRBJ1-1, with TRBD1 matching 11 bases. The V segment lost 5 bases and the J segment 5 bases; nucleotides outside the gene matches: 7. Germline CDR1 is SGHAT and CDR2 is FQDESV (reference sequence). The CDR3 has 15 residues. The CDR3 loop is CASSLGTGGGTEAFF. In DNA form, the CDR3 reads TGTGCCAGCAGCCTTGGGACAGGGGGTGGGACTGAAGCTTTCTTT.

The chain recombines TRBV5-6 with TRBJ2-7, with 7 bases identical to TRBD1. This CDR3 has 16 residues. The germline V gene encodes CDR1 SGHDT and CDR2 YYEEEE. V gave up 1 base and J gave up 3 bases; unmatched junction bases: 10. The CDR3 protein is CASSLLHADRYYEQYF. The CDR3 DNA reads TGTGCCAGCAGCTTGTTGCACGCGGACAGGTACTACGAGCAGTACTTC.

The gene calls are TRBV9 and TRBJ2-3, with 7 bases matching TRBD2. Losses at the gene ends were 1 base for V and 0 bases for J; bases not matched to a gene: 5. Germline values: CDR1 SGDLS, CDR2 YYNGEE. The length of the CDR3 is 16 residues. CDR3 residues: CASSVWGGGSTDTQYF. Here the CDR3 DNA reads TGTGCCAGCAGCGTATGGGGCGGGGGAAGCACAGATACGCAGTATTTT. Looking up the rest from reference TRBV9 and TRBJ2-3 gives the full variable domain: DSGVTQTPKHLITATGQRVTLRCSPRSGDLSVYWYQQSLDQGLQFLIQYYNGEERAKGNILERFSAQQFPDLHSELNLSSLELGDSALYFCASSVWGGGSTDTQYFGPGTRLTVL.

CDR3 in amino acids: CATTRFAGMGTEAFF. The CDR3 DNA follows: TGTGCCACCACTCGATTTGCAGGGATGGGCACTGAAGCTTTCTTT. The gene calls are TRBV15 and TRBJ1-1; maybe TRBD1 (5 bases). This CDR3 is built from 15 residues. From germline, CDR1 is LNHNV and CDR2 YYDKDF (reference sequence). V was cut by 7 bases and J by 4 bases, with 19 bases left in between. Filled out from reference TRBV15 and TRBJ1-1, the complete variable domain reads DAMVIQNPRYQVTQFGKPVTLSCSQTLNHNVMYWYQQKSSQAPKLLFHYYDKDFNNEADTPDNFQSRRPNTSFCFLDIRSPGLGDTAMYLCATTRFAGMGTEAFFGQGTRLTVV.

This clone was seen a few times. The CDR3 region has the DNA TGTGCCATCAGTGAACGAGGACAGGGCCGTGGCTACACCTTC. Amino acids: CAISERGQGRGYTF. The chain links TRBV10-3 to TRBJ1-2; TRBD1 agrees at 8 bases. Germline values: CDR1 ENHRY, CDR2 SYGVKD. The V segment lost 3 bases and the J segment 7 bases; nucleotides outside the gene matches: 7. This CDR3 is built from 14 residues.

The chain couples TRBV9 to TRBJ1-4, with TRBD1 as a possible D gene (6 bases). The CDR3 sequence is 14 residues long. The germline V gene has CDR1 SGDLS and CDR2 YYNGEE. The V and J ends lost 0 bases and 10 bases respectively, with 13 bases between them. The CDR3 coding sequence is TGTGCCAGCAGCGTAGATTCAGGGGCGGGAAAACTGTTTTTT. Protein sequence: CASSVDSGAGKLFF. Based on the CDR3 plus reference TRBV9 and TRBJ1-4, the full variable domain is DSGVTQTPKHLITATGQRVTLRCSPRSGDLSVYWYQQSLDQGLQFLIQYYNGEERAKGNILERFSAQQFPDLHSELNLSSLELGDSALYFCASSVDSGAGKLFFGSGTQLSVL.

V usage is TRBV19 and J usage is TRBJ2-7, with D possibly being TRBD1 (6 bases). CDR1 is LNHDA and CDR2 is SQIVND in the germline V gene (reference sequence). This CDR3 has 16 amino acids. The V and J ends lost 4 bases and 4 bases respectively, with 20 bases between them. The CDR3 protein is CASSTQPAGQLYEQYF. CDR3 coding DNA: TGTGCCAGTAGTACTCAGCCGGCTGGACAGCTTTACGAGCAGTACTTC.

In its sample, this clone was seen once. The chain is built from TRBV5-1 and TRBJ2-1; 15 nucleotides align to TRBD2. The V gene end was trimmed by 7 bases and the J gene end by 0 bases; junction bases not matched to a gene: 2. There are 16 residues in the CDR3. Germline V lookup: CDR1 SGHRS, CDR2 YFSETQ. The CDR3 reads CASGTSGRSSYNEQFF. DNA for the CDR3: TGCGCCAGCGGGACTAGCGGGAGGAGCTCCTACAATGAGCAGTTCTTC. Filled out from reference TRBV5-1 and TRBJ2-1, the complete variable domain reads KAGVTQTPRYLIKTRGQQVTLSCSPISGHRSVSWYQQTPGQGLQFLFEYFSETQRNKGNFPGRFSGRQFSNSRSEMNVSTLELGDSALYLCASGTSGRSSYNEQFFGPGTRLTVL.

This clone showed up just once. The chain joins TRBV5-1 to TRBJ1-2; TRBD1 might be the D (5 bases). CDR3 size: 16 residues. The germline V and J ends were trimmed by 0 bases and 8 bases, with 20 bases remaining between them. Per germline, CDR1 SGHRS and CDR2 YFSETQ. The CDR3 nucleotides read TGCGCCAGCAGCTTGGGACCACAGGCTAAGTTAGGGGGCTACACCTTC. This translates into CASSLGPQAKLGGYTF.

This clone was counted a few times. The rearrangement uses TRBV5-1 and TRBJ1-5; 7 nucleotides line up with TRBD1. This CDR3 spans 15 amino acids. J was trimmed by 3 bases and V by 0 bases; bases with no gene match: 3. Germline assignment: CDR1 SGHRS and CDR2 YFSETQ. The CDR3 DNA follows: TGCGCCAGCAGCTTGGAGGGACAGTACAATCAGCCCCAGCATTTT. The encoded protein is CASSLEGQYNQPQHF.

This sequence joins TRBV6-5 and TRBJ2-1, with TRBD2 matching 14 bases. Unmatched junction bases numbered 6, after V lost 3 bases and J lost 8 bases. The CDR3 spans 16 residues. Germline V lookup: CDR1 MNHEY, CDR2 SVGAGI. The CDR3 nucleotides read TGTGCCAGCAGTTATTCCGGGACTAGCGGGAGCTATGAGCAGTTCTTC. Amino acids: CASSYSGTSGSYEQFF.

V gene TRBV4-3 combines with J gene TRBJ2-7; 8 positions match TRBD1. Unmatched junction bases numbered 6, after V lost 1 base and J lost 4 bases. CDR3 length: 15 residues. Germline CDR1 LGHNA, CDR2 YSLEER. CDR3 protein: CASSQAAGQVYEQYF. The DNA of the CDR3 is TGCGCCAGCAGCCAAGCCGCGGGACAGGTTTACGAGCAGTACTTC.

This sequence joins TRBV10-3 and TRBJ2-1, with 11 bases that match TRBD2. CDR1 and CDR2 (germline): ENHRY, SYGVKD. This CDR3 region has 14 residues. Trimming at V came to 5 bases and at J to 6 bases, leaving 3 bases not matched to a gene. CDR3 nucleotides: TGTGCCATCAGTTTTAGCGGGGGGGCCAATGAGCAGTTCTTC. It yields the protein CAISFSGGANEQFF.

V usage is TRBV30 and J usage is TRBJ1-1, with D unclear. Trimming cost V 2 bases and J 1 base, with 5 bases left between them. Germline assignment: CDR1 GTSNPN and CDR2 SVGIG (reference sequence). The CDR3 totals 12 residues. This chain's CDR3 is CAWSRQNTEAFF. The CDR3, as DNA: TGTGCCTGGAGTAGACAGAACACTGAAGCTTTCTTT.